The 5 T cell receptor beta chains below come from one sample, sequenced in a study of beta chain features in type 1 diabetes. Reverse transcription of all isolated RNA meant that expressed TCRB transcripts were sequenced. Profiling relied on immunoSEQ multiplex PCR, and the TCRdb table lists in-frame clones only, not all of them. The sample includes under 950,000 clones, 15% to 20% seen only once; the top ten take 0.023%. Sequencing was done on a sample of naive CD4+ T cells from blood. The receptors come from a woman aged 18-30 years in good health.

The chain carries TRBV28 and TRBJ2-3; 10 positions match TRBD2. The V gene end was trimmed by 1 base and the J gene end by 5 bases; junction bases not matched to a gene: 9. Per germline, CDR1 MDHEN and CDR2 SYDVKM. This CDR3 comprises 17 residues. CDR3 nucleotides: TGTGCCAGCAGTTTATCGGCTAGCGGGAGCAGGGTAGATACGCAGTATTTT. It codes for CASSLSASGSRVDTQYF. Complete variable domain (other parts from reference TRBV28 and TRBJ2-3): DVKVTQSSRYLVKRTGEKVFLECVQDMDHENMFWYRQDPGLGLRLIYFSYDVKMKEKGDIPEGYSVSREKKERFSLILESASTNQTSMYLCASSLSASGSRVDTQYFGPGTRLTVL.

V is TRBV7-9 and J is TRBJ2-7; D might be TRBD2 (6 bases). The CDR3 has 13 amino acids. Per germline, CDR1 SEHNR and CDR2 FQNEAQ (reference sequence). The germline V and J ends were trimmed by 5 bases and 6 bases, with 14 bases remaining between them. In nucleotides, the CDR3 is TGTGCCAGCAGCCCCGGGGCGGGGATCGAGCAGTACTTC. This encodes CASSPGAGIEQYF.

This clone was picked up a small number of times. This chain connects TRBV6-1 to TRBJ2-1; possibly TRBD2 for D (6 bases). Germline values: CDR1 MNHNS, CDR2 SASEGT. Trimming stripped 5 bases from V and 5 bases from J, with 16 bases between. This CDR3 contains 15 residues. The DNA of the CDR3 is TGTGCCAGCAGTTCCCGGGACTTGGGTCACAATGAGCAGTTCTTC. Protein product: CASSSRDLGHNEQFF.

V usage is TRBV7-6 and J usage is TRBJ2-1; 13 bases agree with TRBD2. J lost 6 bases, V lost 2 bases, and 4 bases had no gene match. There are 16 residues in the CDR3. Germline values: CDR1 SGHVS, CDR2 FNYEAQ. The CDR3: CASSLIGTSGTNEQFF. The CDR3 DNA reads as TGTGCCAGCAGCTTAATCGGGACTAGCGGGACCAATGAGCAGTTCTTC.

This clone has more than one count but fewer than ten. The V call is TRBV19, the J call TRBJ1-1; a weak D match, TRBD1 (5 bases). The CDR3 is made up of 15 amino acids. The germline V gene has CDR1 LNHDA and CDR2 SQIVND (reference sequence). The germline V and J ends were trimmed by 6 bases and 1 base, with 15 bases remaining between them. This chain's CDR3 is CASRLHQGENTEAFF. In DNA, the CDR3 is TGTGCCAGTAGATTACACCAGGGCGAGAACACTGAAGCTTTCTTT. The full variable domain, its missing parts supplied by reference TRBV19 and TRBJ1-1, is DGGITQSPKYLFRKEGQNVTLSCEQNLNHDAMYWYRQDPGQGLRLIYYSQIVNDFQKGDIAEGYSVSREKKESFPLTVTSAQKNPTAFYLCASRLHQGENTEAFFGQGTRLTVV.